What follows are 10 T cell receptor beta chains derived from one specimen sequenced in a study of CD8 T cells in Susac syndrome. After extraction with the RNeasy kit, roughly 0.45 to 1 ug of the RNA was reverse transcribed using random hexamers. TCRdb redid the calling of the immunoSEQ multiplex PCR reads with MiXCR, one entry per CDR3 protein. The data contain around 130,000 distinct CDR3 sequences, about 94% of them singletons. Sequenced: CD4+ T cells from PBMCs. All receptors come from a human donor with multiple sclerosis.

CDR3 residues: CAWSVPDSLFNYGYTF. As DNA, the CDR3 is TGTGCCTGGAGTGTACCCGACAGCCTATTTAACTATGGCTACACCTTC. This sequence joins TRBV30 and TRBJ1-2; D may be TRBD1 (5 bases). The germline V gene has CDR1 GTSNPN and CDR2 SVGIG (reference sequence). The CDR3 extends over 16 amino acids. Trimming took 0 bases from V and 1 from J, leaving 15 bases between them.

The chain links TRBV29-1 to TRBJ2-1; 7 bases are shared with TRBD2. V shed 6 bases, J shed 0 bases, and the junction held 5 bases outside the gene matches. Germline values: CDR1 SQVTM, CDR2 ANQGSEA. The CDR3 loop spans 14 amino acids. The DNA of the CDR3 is TGCAGCGTCCTTATAGCGGGCTCCTACAATGAGCAGTTCTTC. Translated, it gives CSVLIAGSYNEQFF.

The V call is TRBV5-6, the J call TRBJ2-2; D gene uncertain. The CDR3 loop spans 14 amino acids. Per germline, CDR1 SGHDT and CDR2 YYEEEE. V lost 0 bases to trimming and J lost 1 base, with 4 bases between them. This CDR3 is CASSLGWNTGELFF. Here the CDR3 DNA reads TGTGCCAGCAGCTTGGGCTGGAACACCGGGGAGCTGTTTTTT. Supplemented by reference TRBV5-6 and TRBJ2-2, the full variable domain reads DAGVTQSPTHLIKTRGQQVTLRCSPKSGHDTVSWYQQALGQGPQFIFQYYEEEERQRGNFPDRFSGHQFPNYSSELNVNALLLGDSALYLCASSLGWNTGELFFGEGSRLTVL.

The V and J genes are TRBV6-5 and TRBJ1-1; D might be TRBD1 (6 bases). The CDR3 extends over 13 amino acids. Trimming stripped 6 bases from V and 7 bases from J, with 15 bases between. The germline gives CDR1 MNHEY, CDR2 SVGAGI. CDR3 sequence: CASRLQGVVEAFF. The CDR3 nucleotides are TGTGCCAGCAGATTACAGGGAGTAGTTGAAGCTTTCTTT.

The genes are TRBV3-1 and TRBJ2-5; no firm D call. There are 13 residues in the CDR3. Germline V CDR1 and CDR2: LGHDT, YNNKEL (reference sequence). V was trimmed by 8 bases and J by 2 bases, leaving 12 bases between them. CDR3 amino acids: CASGSGLQETQYF. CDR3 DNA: TGTGCCAGCGGCAGTGGTCTACAAGAGACCCAGTACTTC.

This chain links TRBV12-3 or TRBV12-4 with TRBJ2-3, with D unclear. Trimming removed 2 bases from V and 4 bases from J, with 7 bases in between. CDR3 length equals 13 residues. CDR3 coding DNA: TGTGCCAGCAGTTTACAATCGCCAGATACGCAGTATTTT. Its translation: CASSLQSPDTQYF.

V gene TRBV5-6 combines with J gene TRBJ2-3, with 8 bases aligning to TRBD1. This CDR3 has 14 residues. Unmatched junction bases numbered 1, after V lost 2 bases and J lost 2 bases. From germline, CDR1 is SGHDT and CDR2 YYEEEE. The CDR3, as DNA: TGTGCCAGCAGCTTTCAGGGGGCCACAGATACGCAGTATTTT. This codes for CASSFQGATDTQYF.

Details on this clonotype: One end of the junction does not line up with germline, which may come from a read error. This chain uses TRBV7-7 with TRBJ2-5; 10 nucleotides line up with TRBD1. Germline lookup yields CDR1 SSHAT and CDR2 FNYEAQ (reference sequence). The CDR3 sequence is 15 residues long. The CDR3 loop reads CASSAPGQGLETQYF. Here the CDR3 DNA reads TGTGCTAGCAGCGCTCCGGGACAGGGGTTGGAGACCCAGTACTTC.

The CDR3 protein is CASSLGGTGTYEQYF. The CDR3 DNA sequence: TGCGCCAGCAGCTTGGGGGGGACAGGGACCTACGAGCAGTACTTC. The chain employs TRBV5-1 and TRBJ2-7; 9 positions match TRBD1. CDR1 is SGHRS, CDR2 YFSETQ, per germline. After removal of 0 bases from V and 2 bases from J, the junction contained 3 bases not matched to a gene. The CDR3 sequence is 15 residues long.

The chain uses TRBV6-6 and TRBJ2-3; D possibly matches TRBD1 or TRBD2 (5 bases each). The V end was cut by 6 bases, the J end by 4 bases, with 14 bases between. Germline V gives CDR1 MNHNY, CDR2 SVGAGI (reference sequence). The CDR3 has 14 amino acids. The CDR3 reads CASRTGATSDTQYF. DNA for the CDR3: TGTGCCAGCAGAACCGGGGCCACCTCAGATACGCAGTATTTT.